Detailed here is one TCR beta chain. After removal of 6 bases from V and 5 bases from J, the junction contained 11 bases not matched to a gene. Germline V gives CDR1 DFQATT, CDR2 SNEGSKA (reference sequence). The CDR3 contains 14 residues. TCRbeta library construction was performed incorporating unique molecular identifiers. TCRdb recomputed calls from the PCR reads with MiXCR, one row per CDR3 protein. The sample comprises 250,000 to 300,000 distinct CDR3 sequences, almost 10% of which are singletons, and around 10% rests with the top ten. The data are from a study of T-cell reconstitution after alpha-beta-depleted transplantation in children.

This TCR derives from a human donor who donated a stem cell graft to a child with SCID. Here the sequenced sample was PBMCs from the stem cell graft donor, taken from the stem cell graft. The chain joins TRBV20-1 to TRBJ2-3, with 7 bases fitting TRBD1. The CDR3 region is CSAPDRVRGDTQYF. The DNA of the CDR3 is TGCAGTGCCCCAGACAGGGTTCGAGGAGATACGCAGTATTTT.